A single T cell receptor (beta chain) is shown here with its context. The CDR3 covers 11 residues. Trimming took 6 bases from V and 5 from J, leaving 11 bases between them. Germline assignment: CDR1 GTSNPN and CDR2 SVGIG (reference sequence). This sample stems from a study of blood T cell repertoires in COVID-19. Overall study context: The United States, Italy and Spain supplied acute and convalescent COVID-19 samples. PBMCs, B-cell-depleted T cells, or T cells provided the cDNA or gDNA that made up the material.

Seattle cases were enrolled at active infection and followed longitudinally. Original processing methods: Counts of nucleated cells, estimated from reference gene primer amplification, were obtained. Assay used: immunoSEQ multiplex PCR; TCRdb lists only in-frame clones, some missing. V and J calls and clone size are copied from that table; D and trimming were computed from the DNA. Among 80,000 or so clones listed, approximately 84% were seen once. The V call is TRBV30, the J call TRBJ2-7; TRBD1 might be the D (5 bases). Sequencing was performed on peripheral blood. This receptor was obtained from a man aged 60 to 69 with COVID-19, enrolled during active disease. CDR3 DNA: TGTGCCTGCTCTTCAGGGAACGAGCAGTACTTC. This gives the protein CACSSGNEQYF.